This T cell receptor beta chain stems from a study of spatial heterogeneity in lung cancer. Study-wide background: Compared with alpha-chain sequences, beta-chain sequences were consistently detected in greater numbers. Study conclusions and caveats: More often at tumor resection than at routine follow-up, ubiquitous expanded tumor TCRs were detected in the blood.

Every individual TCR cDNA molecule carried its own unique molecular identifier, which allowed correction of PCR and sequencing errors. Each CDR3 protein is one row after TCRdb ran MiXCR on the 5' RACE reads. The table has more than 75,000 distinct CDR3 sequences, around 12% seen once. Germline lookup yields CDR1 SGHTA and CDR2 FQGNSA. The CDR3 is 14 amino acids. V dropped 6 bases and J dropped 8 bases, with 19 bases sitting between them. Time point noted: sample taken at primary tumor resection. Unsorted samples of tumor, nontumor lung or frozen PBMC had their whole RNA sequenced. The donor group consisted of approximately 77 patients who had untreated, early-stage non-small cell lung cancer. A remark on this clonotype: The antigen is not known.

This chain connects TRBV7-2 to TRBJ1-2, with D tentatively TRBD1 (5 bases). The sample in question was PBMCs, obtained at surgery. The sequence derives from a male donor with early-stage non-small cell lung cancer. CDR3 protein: CASSLRGASAGYTF. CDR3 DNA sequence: TGTGCCAGCAGTCTAAGGGGAGCCTCGGCGGGCTACACCTTC.